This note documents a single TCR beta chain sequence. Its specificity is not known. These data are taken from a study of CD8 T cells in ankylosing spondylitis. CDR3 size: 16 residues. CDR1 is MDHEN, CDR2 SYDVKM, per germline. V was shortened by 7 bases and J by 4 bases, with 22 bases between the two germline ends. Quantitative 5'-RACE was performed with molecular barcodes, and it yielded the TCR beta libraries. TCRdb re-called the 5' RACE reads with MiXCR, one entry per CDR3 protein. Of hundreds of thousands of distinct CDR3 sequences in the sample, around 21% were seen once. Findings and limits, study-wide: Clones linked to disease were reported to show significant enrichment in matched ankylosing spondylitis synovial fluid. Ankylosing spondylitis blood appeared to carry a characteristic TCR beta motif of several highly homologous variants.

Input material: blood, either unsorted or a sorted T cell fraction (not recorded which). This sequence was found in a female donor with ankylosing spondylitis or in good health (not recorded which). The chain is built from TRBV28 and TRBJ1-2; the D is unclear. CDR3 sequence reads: CASISAGRYTRYGYTF. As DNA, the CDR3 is TGTGCCAGCATTTCGGCGGGAAGGTATACACGCTATGGCTACACCTTC.